These 10 T cell receptor beta chains were all obtained from the same sample, sequenced in a study of shared clonotypes between healthy human individuals. CD45RO-negative cells were positively selected for CCR7, leaving out terminally differentiated effector memory CD45RA+ cells. Assay used: immunoSEQ multiplex PCR; TCRdb lists only in-frame clones, some missing. The table shows more than 2 million clones, with over 85% occurring only once. Sequencing was carried out using naive CD8+ T cells sorted from blood. These TCRs come from a man aged 18 to 30 in good health.

The chain is built from TRBV12-5 and TRBJ1-1; D possibly corresponds to TRBD1 (6 bases). Germline loops: CDR1 LGHNT, CDR2 FRNRAP. The germline V and J ends were trimmed by 4 bases and 1 base, with 10 bases remaining between them. CDR3 length equals 14 residues. The CDR3 bases are TGTGCTAGTGGTTGGGGGACATCGAACACTGAAGCTTTCTTT. As protein: CASGWGTSNTEAFF.

The chain recombines TRBV7-9 with TRBJ1-6; no firm D call. Germline V gene data show CDR1 as SEHNR and CDR2 as FQNEAQ (reference sequence). Trimming removed 2 bases from V and 10 bases from J, with 12 bases in between. The CDR3 sequence is 14 residues long. The CDR3 loop is CASSLTGITSPLHF. For the CDR3, the DNA is TGTGCCAGCAGCTTAACGGGGATTACCTCACCCCTCCACTTT.

The genes are TRBV4-2 and TRBJ2-3; 14 bases line up with TRBD2. The CDR3 contains 17 residues. With V trimmed by 5 bases and J by 4 bases, 8 bases remained unmatched. Germline V lookup: CDR1 LGHNA, CDR2 YNFKEQ. The CDR3 nucleotides read TGTGCCAGCAGCGAATTGGGACTAGCGGGGGAAGCAGATACGCAGTATTTT. This encodes CASSELGLAGEADTQYF.

This clone was counted a single time. This sequence joins TRBV6-6 and TRBJ2-3, with TRBD2 matching over 7 bases. This CDR3 is built from 13 residues. Trimming at V came to 5 bases and at J to 5 bases, leaving 4 bases not matched to a gene. Germline CDR1 MNHNY, CDR2 SVGAGI (reference sequence). For the CDR3, the DNA is TGTGCCAGCAGTCCGGGGGGTGTAGATACGCAGTATTTT. This sequence encodes CASSPGGVDTQYF.

This clone appeared once. The chain combines TRBV19 with TRBJ2-1, with 8 bases identical to TRBD2. This CDR3 comprises 15 residues. CDR1 and CDR2 (germline): LNHDA, SQIVND (reference sequence). Trimming removed 3 bases from V and 3 bases from J; junction bases left unmatched: 4. CDR3 region: CASSMGTSDYNEQFF. CDR3 coding DNA: TGTGCCAGTAGTATGGGGACTAGTGACTACAATGAGCAGTTCTTC.

V is TRBV11-2 and J is TRBJ2-7; the D is unclear. Trimming took off 1 base at V and 3 bases at J, with 19 bases between the two ends. Germline CDR1 and CDR2: SGHAT and FQNNGV. The CDR3 spans 17 residues. The CDR3 DNA reads TGTGCCAGCAGCTTAGTAGCTATGGGGAATGCAAACTACGAGCAGTACTTC. Translated: CASSLVAMGNANYEQYF.

This clone was counted once. Other DNA sequences within the sample encode an identical CDR3. The chain couples TRBV11-2 to TRBJ2-7, with D unresolved. Germline-derived CDR1 and CDR2 are SGHAT and FQNNGV. V lost 0 bases and J lost 2, with 5 bases in between. This CDR3 has 13 residues. The CDR3, as DNA: TGTGCCAGCAGCTTAGAGGCTGCCTACGAGCAGTACTTC. This gives the protein CASSLEAAYEQYF.

The sample holds one count of this clone. The chain is built from TRBV7-8 and TRBJ2-3, with 10 bases aligning to TRBD2. Per germline, CDR1 SGHVS and CDR2 FQNEAQ. J gave up 1 base and V 5 bases, and 3 bases lay outside the gene matches. This CDR3 comprises 15 residues. Here the CDR3 DNA reads TGTGCCAGCAGCCACACTAGCGGGGGCACAGATACGCAGTATTTT. This gives the protein CASSHTSGGTDTQYF.

Only one count was recorded for this clone. This chain's CDR3 is CASSQVRVGPLYEQYF. CDR3 DNA sequence: TGCGCCAGCAGCCAAGTTAGGGTGGGACCACTCTACGAGCAGTACTTC. The chain recombines TRBV4-1 with TRBJ2-7; tentatively, D is TRBD1 or TRBD2 (5 bases each). V lost 1 base and J 3 bases, leaving 16 bases between the germline ends. Germline V gene data show CDR1 as MGHRA and CDR2 as YSYEKL. This CDR3 is built from 16 residues.

The rearrangement uses TRBV5-6 and TRBJ2-7; 7 nucleotides match TRBD1. In germline, CDR1 is SGHDT, CDR2 YYEEEE. V lost 4 bases, J lost 2 bases, and 6 bases stayed unmatched. The CDR3 covers 14 residues. CDR3 bases: TGTGCCAGCAGCGTCGAGACAGGGACCTACGAGCAGTACTTC. This sequence encodes CASSVETGTYEQYF. The whole variable domain, remainder taken from reference TRBV5-6 and TRBJ2-7, is DAGVTQSPTHLIKTRGQQVTLRCSPKSGHDTVSWYQQALGQGPQFIFQYYEEEERQRGNFPDRFSGHQFPNYSSELNVNALLLGDSALYLCASSVETGTYEQYFGPGTRLTVT.